Each of the 16 T cell receptor beta chains below was sequenced from the same sample in a study of identifying expanded T cells in peripheral blood. Only in-frame clones appear in the TCRdb table, and some are missing; sequencing was by immunoSEQ multiplex PCR. This table holds approximately 100,000 clones, around 90% found once. The sequencing sample was made of blood. The receptors derive from a person between 18 and 69 years old in good health.

The genes are TRBV16 and TRBJ1-4; 7 bases map to TRBD1. After removal of 4 bases from V and 4 bases from J, the junction contained 15 bases not matched to a gene. Germline V gene data show CDR1 as KGHSY and CDR2 as FQNENV. The CDR3 sequence is 18 residues long. Here the CDR3 reads CASSPRTGPGQGNEKLFF. For the CDR3, the DNA is TGTGCCAGCAGCCCACGGACAGGTCCCGGTCAGGGTAATGAAAAACTGTTTTTT. Full variable domain (outside the CDR3, taken from reference TRBV16 and TRBJ1-4): GEEVAQTPKHLVRGEGQKAKLYCAPIKGHSYVFWYQQVLKNEFKFLISFQNENVFDETGMPKERFSAKCLPNSPCSLEIQATKLEDSAVYFCASSPRTGPGQGNEKLFFGSGTQLSVL.

This rearrangement joins TRBV7-2 to TRBJ2-3; 12 bases agree with TRBD2. J gave up 5 bases and V 3 bases, and 6 bases lay outside the gene matches. Germline V lookup: CDR1 SGHTA, CDR2 FQGNSA. CDR3 length: 16 amino acids. As DNA, the CDR3 is TGTGCCAGCAGCTTTCTAGCGGGGGGGCCGAAAGATACGCAGTATTTT. This encodes CASSFLAGGPKDTQYF.

V and J are TRBV29-1 and TRBJ2-7, with TRBD2 matching 9 bases. This CDR3 region has 13 residues. With V trimmed by 3 bases and J by 2 bases, 2 bases remained unmatched. CDR1 SQVTM and CDR2 ANQGSEA come from the germline V gene. This CDR3 is CSVDLAGAYEQYF. Written as DNA, the CDR3 is TGCAGCGTTGACTTAGCGGGAGCCTACGAGCAGTACTTC.

The V call is TRBV19, the J call TRBJ2-7; D might be TRBD1 (6 bases). The CDR3 length is 15 residues. Trimming cost V 2 bases and J 3 bases, with 14 bases left between them. Germline values: CDR1 LNHDA, CDR2 SQIVND (reference sequence). The CDR3 DNA follows: TGTGCCAGTAGTATACAGGGGCGATCTCGCTACGAGCAGTACTTC. This codes for CASSIQGRSRYEQYF.

The sample holds a few counts of this clone. The rearrangement links TRBV9 to TRBJ2-1; TRBD1 might be the D (6 bases). The V gene lost 1 base and the J gene lost 6 bases, with 11 bases spanning the gap. The germline CDR1 and CDR2 sequences are SGDLS and YYNGEE. CDR3 length: 14 amino acids. The CDR3 reads CASSVLGHSNEQFF. Written as DNA, the CDR3 is TGTGCCAGCAGCGTATTGGGACACAGCAATGAGCAGTTCTTC.

The chain has TRBV6-6 and TRBJ2-7; D perhaps matches TRBD1 (6 bases). Germline loops: CDR1 MNHNY, CDR2 SVGAGI (reference sequence). Trimming took off 6 bases at V and 0 bases at J, with 12 bases between the two ends. This CDR3 is built from 14 residues. CDR3 in amino acids: CASRPGDISYEQYF. CDR3 DNA sequence: TGTGCCAGCAGGCCTGGGGACATCTCCTACGAGCAGTACTTC.

The rearrangement links TRBV30 to TRBJ1-4; D not certain. Trimming cost V 0 bases and J 8 bases, with 13 bases left between them. Germline V gives CDR1 GTSNPN, CDR2 SVGIG (reference sequence). CDR3 length: 14 amino acids. CDR3 in amino acids: CAWSVRGGNEKLFF. The CDR3 coding sequence is TGTGCCTGGAGTGTCCGGGGAGGAAACGAAAAACTGTTTTTT.

This clone was counted between two and nine times. The chain recombines TRBV7-2 with TRBJ2-3; 13 bases line up with TRBD2. The CDR3 totals 16 residues. Germline values: CDR1 SGHTA, CDR2 FQGNSA. Trimming took 5 bases from V and 4 from J; bases not matched to a gene: 6. CDR3 amino acids: CASSPRTSGGADTQYF. The DNA of the CDR3 is TGTGCCAGCAGCCCAAGGACTAGCGGGGGAGCAGATACGCAGTATTTT.

The chain recombines TRBV20-1 with TRBJ2-7; D ambiguous. The V gene's germline CDR1 is DFQATT and CDR2 SNEGSKA (reference sequence). V was cut by 3 bases and J by 5 bases, with 5 bases left in between. CDR3 length: 10 residues. The CDR3 coding sequence is TGCAGTGCTAGTTTTCACGAGCAGTACTTC. Its protein product is CSASFHEQYF.

This chain connects TRBV2 to TRBJ1-2; D not resolved. Germline CDR1 SNHLY, CDR2 FYNNEI. Trimming pared 1 base from V and 8 bases from J, leaving 8 bases between. The CDR3 has 12 residues. CDR3 sequence: CASSEGVGGYTF. For the CDR3, the DNA is TGTGCCAGCAGTGAAGGGGTAGGCGGCTACACCTTC.

The chain recombines TRBV4-3 with TRBJ2-1; a possible D gene is TRBD2 (6 bases). Between the trimmed V and J ends, which lost 0 bases and 2 bases, there was a span of 14 bases. The CDR3 runs to 17 residues. Per germline, CDR1 LGHNA and CDR2 YSLEER. The CDR3 nucleotides are TGCGCCAGCAGCCAAGATAAAAGGGGAGGCACCTACAATGAGCAGTTCTTC. Translating gives CASSQDKRGGTYNEQFF.

CDR3 residues: CASSLSRGLLQPQHF. Written as DNA, the CDR3 is TGTGCCAGCAGTTTATCGCGGGGGCTGCTTCAGCCCCAGCATTTT. This chain joins TRBV27 and TRBJ1-5; D perhaps matches TRBD1 (6 bases). The germline V gene has CDR1 MNHEY and CDR2 SMNVEV (reference sequence). The CDR3 loop spans 15 amino acids. The ends were cut back, 0 bases at V and 6 bases at J, with 12 bases in the middle.

This clone was found once. The chain combines TRBV7-2 with TRBJ2-1, with D tentatively TRBD2 (6 bases). The V gene's germline CDR1 is SGHTA and CDR2 FQGNSA. Trimming removed 4 bases from V and 4 bases from J, with 14 bases in between. The CDR3 is 15 residues long. CDR3: CASSSGSGYYNEQFF. CDR3 nucleotide sequence: TGTGCCAGCAGCTCGGGTAGCGGTTATTACAATGAGCAGTTCTTC.

This chain uses TRBV28 with TRBJ2-1; D uncertain. Trimming left V 6 bases short and J 6 bases short, with 12 bases between. CDR1 and CDR2 from the germline V gene are MDHEN and SYDVKM. This CDR3 comprises 13 residues. CDR3 sequence reads: CASSRPSFNEQFF. The CDR3 DNA is TGTGCCAGCAGCCGTCCCTCATTCAATGAGCAGTTCTTC.

V usage is TRBV4-2 and J usage is TRBJ1-5; D is possibly TRBD1 (5 bases). Germline values: CDR1 LGHNA, CDR2 YNFKEQ. Trimming stripped 1 base from V and 1 base from J, with 11 bases between. The CDR3 covers 16 residues. The CDR3 bases are TGTGCCAGCAGCCAAGTCACAGGTGGAAGCAATCAGCCCCAGCATTTT. Its protein is CASSQVTGGSNQPQHF.

This rearrangement joins TRBV25-1 to TRBJ1-1; the D is unclear. Germline CDR1 is MGHDK and CDR2 is SYGVNS. Trimming stripped 4 bases from V and 5 bases from J, with 8 bases between. The CDR3 runs to 12 residues. The CDR3 sequence is CASSGVGTEAFF. The CDR3, as DNA: TGTGCCAGCAGTGGGGTGGGGACTGAAGCTTTCTTT.